Given below is one TCR beta chain in context. From germline, CDR1 is MDHEN and CDR2 SYDVKM. This CDR3 is built from 18 residues. V was clipped by 1 base and J by 2 bases; unmatched bases: 10. The record originates from a study of blood T cell repertoires in COVID-19. For the study at large: Samples taken during acute and convalescent COVID-19 were collected in the United States, Italy and Spain. The analysed material was cDNA or gDNA that came from T cells, B-cell-depleted T cells, or PBMCs.

In the original processing: Quantification of nucleated cells was approximated via reference gene primer amplification. The protocol was immunoSEQ multiplex PCR, while the TCRdb copy is restricted to in-frame clones and leaves out a portion. The D gene and trimming were derived from the DNA, and the V and J assignments and clone size from that table. The table has some 280,000 clones, 89% seen once; the top ten hold approximately 12%. V gene TRBV28 combines with J gene TRBJ2-4, with TRBD2 identical over 8 bases. The receptor's source is a woman in her fifties or sixties with acute or convalescent COVID-19. Sequencing was carried out using peripheral blood. Written as DNA, the CDR3 is TGTGCCAGCAGTTTATCGACCGTCCCGGGAGGGACCAAAAACATTCAGTACTTC. Its protein product is CASSLSTVPGGTKNIQYF.